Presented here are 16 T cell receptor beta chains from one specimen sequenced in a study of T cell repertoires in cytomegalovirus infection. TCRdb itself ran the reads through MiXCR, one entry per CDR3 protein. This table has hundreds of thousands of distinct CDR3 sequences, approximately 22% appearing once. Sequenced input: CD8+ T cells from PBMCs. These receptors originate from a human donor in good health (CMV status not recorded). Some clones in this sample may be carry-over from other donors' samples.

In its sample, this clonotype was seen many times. CDR3 in amino acids: CASSPDYNQPQHF. The DNA of the CDR3 is TGTGCCAGCAGCCCTGATTACAATCAGCCCCAGCATTTT. The rearrangement joins TRBV7-2 to TRBJ1-5, with D uncertain. V dropped 5 bases and J dropped 3 bases, with 8 bases sitting between them. The CDR3 has 13 residues. Germline CDR1 and CDR2: SGHTA and FQGNSA.

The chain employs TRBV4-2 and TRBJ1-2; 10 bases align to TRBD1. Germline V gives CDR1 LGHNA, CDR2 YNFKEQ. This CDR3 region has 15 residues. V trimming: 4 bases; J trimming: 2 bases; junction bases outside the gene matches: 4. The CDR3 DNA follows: TGTGCCAGCAGCCCGGGACAGGGGTTAAACTATGGCTACACCTTC. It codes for CASSPGQGLNYGYTF.

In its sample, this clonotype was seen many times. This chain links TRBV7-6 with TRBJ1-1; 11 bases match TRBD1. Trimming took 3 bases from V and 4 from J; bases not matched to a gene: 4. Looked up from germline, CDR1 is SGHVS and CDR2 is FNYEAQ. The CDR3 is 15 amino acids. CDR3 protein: CASSFPGTGGTEAFF. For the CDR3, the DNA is TGTGCCAGCAGCTTCCCCGGGACAGGGGGCACTGAAGCTTTCTTT.

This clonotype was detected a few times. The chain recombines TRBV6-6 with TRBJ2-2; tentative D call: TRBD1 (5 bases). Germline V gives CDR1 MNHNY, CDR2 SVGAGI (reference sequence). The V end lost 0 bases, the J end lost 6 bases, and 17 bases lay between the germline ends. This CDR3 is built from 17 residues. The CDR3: CASSYSISRALAGELFF. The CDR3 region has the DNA TGTGCCAGCAGTTACTCGATTAGCAGGGCATTGGCCGGGGAGCTGTTTTTT.

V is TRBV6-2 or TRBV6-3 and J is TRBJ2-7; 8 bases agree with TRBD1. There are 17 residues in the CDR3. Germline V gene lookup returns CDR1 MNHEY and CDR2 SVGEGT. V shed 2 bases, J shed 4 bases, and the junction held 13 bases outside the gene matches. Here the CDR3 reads CASSYRIGQGSWYEQYF. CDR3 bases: TGTGCCAGCAGTTACCGAATCGGACAGGGAAGCTGGTACGAGCAGTACTTC.

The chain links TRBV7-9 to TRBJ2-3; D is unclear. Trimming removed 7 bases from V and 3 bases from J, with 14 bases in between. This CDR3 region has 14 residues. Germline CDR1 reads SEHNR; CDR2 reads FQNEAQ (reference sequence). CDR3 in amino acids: CASNRQRWTDTQYF. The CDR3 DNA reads TGTGCCAGCAACCGCCAGAGGTGGACAGATACGCAGTATTTT.

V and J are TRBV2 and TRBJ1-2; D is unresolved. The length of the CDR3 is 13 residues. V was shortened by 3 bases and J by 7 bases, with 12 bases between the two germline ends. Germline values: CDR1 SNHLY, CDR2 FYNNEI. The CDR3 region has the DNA TGTGCCAGCAGTGAGGGATTTCGGACTGGCTACACCTTC. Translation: CASSEGFRTGYTF.

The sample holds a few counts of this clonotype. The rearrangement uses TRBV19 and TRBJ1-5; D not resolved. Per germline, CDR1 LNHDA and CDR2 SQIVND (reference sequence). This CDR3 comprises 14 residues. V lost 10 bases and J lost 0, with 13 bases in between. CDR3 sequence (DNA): TGTGCCATTGGCGACGGATATAGCAATCAGCCCCAGCATTTT. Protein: CAIGDGYSNQPQHF.

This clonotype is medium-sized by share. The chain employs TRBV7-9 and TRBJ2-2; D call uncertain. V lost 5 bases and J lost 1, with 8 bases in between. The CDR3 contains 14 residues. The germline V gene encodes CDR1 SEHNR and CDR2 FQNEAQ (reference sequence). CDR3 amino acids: CASSPDGNTGELFF. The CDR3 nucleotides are TGTGCCAGCAGCCCGGACGGGAACACCGGGGAGCTGTTTTTT.

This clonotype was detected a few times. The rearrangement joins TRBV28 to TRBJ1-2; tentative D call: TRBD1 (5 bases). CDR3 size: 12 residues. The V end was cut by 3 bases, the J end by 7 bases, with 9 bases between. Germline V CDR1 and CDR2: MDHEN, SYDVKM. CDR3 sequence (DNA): TGTGCCAGCAGTTTCCGACAGCGTGGCTACACCTTC. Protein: CASSFRQRGYTF.

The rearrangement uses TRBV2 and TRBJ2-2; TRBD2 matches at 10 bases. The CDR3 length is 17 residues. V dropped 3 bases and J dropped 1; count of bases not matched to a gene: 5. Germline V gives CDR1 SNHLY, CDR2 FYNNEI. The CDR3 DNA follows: TGTGCCAGCAGTGACCCTACTAGCGGGGAGAACACCGGGGAGCTGTTTTTT. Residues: CASSDPTSGENTGELFF.

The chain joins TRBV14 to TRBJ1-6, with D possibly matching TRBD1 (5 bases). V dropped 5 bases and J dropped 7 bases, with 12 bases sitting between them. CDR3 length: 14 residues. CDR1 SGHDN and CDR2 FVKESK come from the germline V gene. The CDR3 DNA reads TGTGCCAGCAGCTGGACGGGGGGAAATTCACCCCTCCACTTT. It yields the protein CASSWTGGNSPLHF.

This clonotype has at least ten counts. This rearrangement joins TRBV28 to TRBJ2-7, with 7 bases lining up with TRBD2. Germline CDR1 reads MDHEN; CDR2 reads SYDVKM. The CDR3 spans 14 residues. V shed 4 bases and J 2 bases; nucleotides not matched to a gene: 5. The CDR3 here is CASSSRLAAYEQYF. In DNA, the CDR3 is TGTGCCAGCAGTTCGCGACTAGCAGCCTACGAGCAGTACTTC.

Here the CDR3 reads CASSSNRGWNQPQHF. CDR3 sequence (DNA): TGTGCCAGCAGTTCGAACAGGGGTTGGAATCAGCCCCAGCATTTT. The gene calls are TRBV28 and TRBJ1-5; the match to TRBD1 covers 7 bases. Germline V gene lookup returns CDR1 MDHEN and CDR2 SYDVKM. Trimming removed 4 bases from V and 4 bases from J; junction bases left unmatched: 7. The CDR3 contains 15 residues. Complete variable domain (other parts from reference TRBV28 and TRBJ1-5): DVKVTQSSRYLVKRTGEKVFLECVQDMDHENMFWYRQDPGLGLRLIYFSYDVKMKEKGDIPEGYSVSREKKERFSLILESASTNQTSMYLCASSSNRGWNQPQHFGDGTRLSIL.

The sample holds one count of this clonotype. CDR3 sequence: CASSFIGETQYF. CDR3 bases: TGTGCCAGCAGCTTCATTGGGGAGACCCAGTACTTC. The V call is TRBV5-4, the J call TRBJ2-5; no clear D. The CDR3 loop spans 12 amino acids. CDR1 and CDR2 (germline): SGHNT, YYREEE (reference sequence). V gave up 2 bases and J gave up 5 bases, with 7 bases separating them. Supplemented by reference TRBV5-4 and TRBJ2-5, the full variable domain reads ETGVTQSPTHLIKTRGQQVTLRCSSQSGHNTVSWYQQALGQGPQFIFQYYREEENGRGNFPPRFSGLQFPNYSSELNVNALELDDSALYLCASSFIGETQYFGPGTRLLVL.

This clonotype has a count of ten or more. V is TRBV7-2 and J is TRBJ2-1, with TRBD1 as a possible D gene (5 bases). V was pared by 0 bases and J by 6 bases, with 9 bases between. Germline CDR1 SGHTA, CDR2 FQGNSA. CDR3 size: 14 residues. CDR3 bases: TGTGCCAGCAGCTTAGCGTTTACAGGCAATGAGCAGTTCTTC. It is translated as CASSLAFTGNEQFF.